Listed here are 13 T cell receptor beta chains from one sample, sequenced in a study of technical replicates of blood from a few donors. Assay: immunoSEQ multiplex PCR; the TCRdb copy retains only in-frame clones and omits some. The sample lists 76,000 or so clones, around 85% occurring once. Source material: PBMCs. The receptors stem from a human donor in good health. Some clones in this sample may be carry-over from other donors' samples.

This chain links TRBV6-6 with TRBJ1-2, with 7 bases fitting TRBD1. With V trimmed by 6 bases and J by 3 bases, 4 bases remained unmatched. The CDR3 totals 13 residues. Germline V gene lookup returns CDR1 MNHNY and CDR2 SVGAGI (reference sequence). CDR3 nucleotides: TGTGCCAGCAGAGAAGACAGGGACTATGGCTACACCTTC. It specifies CASREDRDYGYTF.

This chain links TRBV7-2 with TRBJ1-5; D unclear. The germline gives CDR1 SGHTA, CDR2 FQGNSA. The CDR3 extends over 15 amino acids. Trimming shortened V by 0 bases and J by 0 bases, and 6 bases separated the two germline ends. CDR3 DNA: TGTGCCAGCAGCTTAGCCCTTCTTAGCAATCAGCCCCAGCATTTT. This translates into CASSLALLSNQPQHF.

This clone was recorded a few times. CDR3 nucleotides: TGTGCCAGCAAAGCAGGGGGAGGCTATGGCTACACCTTC. This translates into CASKAGGGYGYTF. J is TRBJ1-2 and V is TRBV5-4, with 7 bases identical to TRBD1. V dropped 6 bases and J dropped 4; count of bases not matched to a gene: 6. The length of the CDR3 is 13 residues. Per the germline V gene, CDR1 is SGHNT and CDR2 is YYREEE (reference sequence).

V and J are TRBV5-4 and TRBJ2-5, with 13 bases aligning to TRBD2. CDR3 length: 16 amino acids. Germline V gene sequence: CDR1 SGHNT, CDR2 YYREEE (reference sequence). V dropped 4 bases and J dropped 4; count of bases not matched to a gene: 7. The CDR3: CASSLRTSGSGETQYF. CDR3 sequence (DNA): TGTGCCAGCAGCCTCCGGACTAGCGGGAGCGGAGAGACCCAGTACTTC.

The chain is built from TRBV25-1 and TRBJ1-2, with D unresolved. V was trimmed by 4 bases and J by 0 bases, leaving 6 bases between them. Germline V CDR1 and CDR2: MGHDK, SYGVNS. CDR3 size: 13 residues. CDR3 DNA: TGTGCCAGCAGTGCTGACACTAACTATGGCTACACCTTC. Encoded protein: CASSADTNYGYTF.

This clone showed up just once. This rearrangement joins TRBV14 to TRBJ2-7; D possibly corresponds to TRBD2 (6 bases). The V end lost 4 bases, the J end lost 5 bases, and 21 bases lay between the germline ends. The CDR3 totals 16 residues. In germline, CDR1 is SGHDN, CDR2 FVKESK. The CDR3 DNA follows: TGTGCCAGCAGCCCTGTAAGAGGGGACTTGCCCGACGAGCAGTACTTC. Residues: CASSPVRGDLPDEQYF. The complete variable domain, with remaining parts taken from reference TRBV14 and TRBJ2-7, reads EAGVTQFPSHSVIEKGQTVTLRCDPISGHDNLYWYRRVMGKEIKFLLHFVKESKQDESGMPNNRFLAERTGGTYSTLKVQPAELEDSGVYFCASSPVRGDLPDEQYFGPGTRLTVT.

The gene calls are TRBV7-2 and TRBJ1-5, with D unresolved. Trimming cost V 5 bases and J 7 bases, with 12 bases left between them. The CDR3 runs to 13 residues. Per germline, CDR1 SGHTA and CDR2 FQGNSA. CDR3 nucleotides: TGTGCCAGCAGCCAGACGGAGGTCCAGCCCCAGCATTTT. Translated: CASSQTEVQPQHF.

The genes are TRBV30 and TRBJ2-7; 9 bases are a match to TRBD2. With V trimmed by 3 bases and J by 2 bases, 2 bases remained unmatched. The CDR3 spans 13 residues. CDR1 GTSNPN and CDR2 SVGIG come from the germline V gene (reference sequence). CDR3 coding DNA: TGTGCCTGGAGACCTAGCGGGACCTACGAGCAGTACTTC. Translation: CAWRPSGTYEQYF.

The rearrangement uses TRBV18 and TRBJ2-3, with D possibly being TRBD1 (6 bases). Trimming removed 5 bases from V and 0 bases from J, with 15 bases in between. Germline V gene lookup returns CDR1 KGHSH and CDR2 LQKENI. The CDR3 sequence is 16 residues long. The CDR3 protein is CASSGTTGPSTDTQYF. The CDR3 DNA reads as TGTGCCAGCTCAGGAACGACAGGCCCTAGCACAGATACGCAGTATTTT.

This clone was picked up a small number of times. This chain joins TRBV18 and TRBJ1-4; possibly TRBD1 for D (5 bases). CDR1 is KGHSH and CDR2 is LQKENI in the germline V gene. Trimming shortened V by 3 bases and J by 8 bases, and 10 bases separated the two germline ends. CDR3 length: 13 amino acids. This CDR3 reads CASSPSYREKLFF. In DNA, the CDR3 is TGTGCCAGCTCACCTTCTTACAGGGAAAAACTGTTTTTT.

The gene calls are TRBV6-7 and TRBJ1-5; D gene ambiguous. TRBV6-7 is labeled an ORF, and its function is uncertain. V shed 4 bases and J shed 11 bases, with 3 bases lying between them. The CDR3 has 9 amino acids. DNA of the CDR3: TGTGCCAGCAGTTCTACCCAGCATTTT. It yields the protein CASSSTQHF.

J is TRBJ2-1 and V is TRBV27, with TRBD1 as a possible D gene (6 bases). Per germline, CDR1 MNHEY and CDR2 SMNVEV (reference sequence). V was pared by 3 bases and J by 9 bases, with 9 bases between. CDR3 length: 12 amino acids. CDR3: CASSLLGGEQFF. The CDR3, as DNA: TGTGCCAGCAGTTTGTTAGGGGGTGAGCAGTTCTTC.

This chain connects TRBV7-9 to TRBJ2-1, with D perhaps matching TRBD2 (7 bases). The length of the CDR3 is 15 residues. Deletions cut 6 bases from V and 1 base from J, with 13 bases between. Germline CDR1 reads SEHNR; CDR2 reads FQNEAQ (reference sequence). The CDR3 spells CASSERGGSYNEQFF. CDR3 coding DNA: TGTGCCAGCAGTGAAAGGGGGGGGTCCTACAATGAGCAGTTCTTC.